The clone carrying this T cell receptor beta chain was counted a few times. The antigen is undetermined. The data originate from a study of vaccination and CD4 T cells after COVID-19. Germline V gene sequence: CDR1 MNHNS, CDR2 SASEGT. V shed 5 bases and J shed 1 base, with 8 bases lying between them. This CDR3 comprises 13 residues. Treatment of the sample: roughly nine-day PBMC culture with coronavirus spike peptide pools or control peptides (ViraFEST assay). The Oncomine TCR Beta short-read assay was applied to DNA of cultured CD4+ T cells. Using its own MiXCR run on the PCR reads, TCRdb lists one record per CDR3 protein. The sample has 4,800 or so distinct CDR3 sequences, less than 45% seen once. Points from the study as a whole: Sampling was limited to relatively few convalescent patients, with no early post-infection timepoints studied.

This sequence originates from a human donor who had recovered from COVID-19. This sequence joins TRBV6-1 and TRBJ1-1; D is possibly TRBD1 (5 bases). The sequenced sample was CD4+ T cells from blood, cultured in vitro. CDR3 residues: CASSLQGNTEAFF. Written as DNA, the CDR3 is TGTGCCAGCAGTCTTCAGGGGAACACTGAAGCTTTCTTT.